This is a list of T cell receptor beta chains from one sample in a study of neurological immune-mediated disorders. MiXCR was run by TCRdb on the 5' RACE reads, yielding one entry per CDR3 protein. The table includes about 55,000 distinct CDR3 sequences, roughly 4% detected once. The sample taken for sequencing was PBMCs. These receptors were taken from a man aged 25 to 40 with multiple sclerosis. Both conserved end residues are part of each CDR3. D genes are given only for firm matches. Size values are once, few and many counts, or a class for expanded clones, and some rows have none.

CDR3	DNA	V	J	size	D
CASSQGGGSYGYTF	TGTGCCAGCAGCCAAGGAGGGGGCAGCTATGGCTACACCTTC	TRBV3-1	TRBJ1-2	many	TRBD1
CASSPGQNYGYTF	TGCGCCAGCAGCCCCGGACAGAACTATGGCTACACCTTC	TRBV5-1	TRBJ1-2	many	-
CASSLAPERNQPQHF	TGTGCCAGCAGCCTAGCCCCCGAAAGAAATCAGCCCCAGCATTTT	TRBV9	TRBJ1-5	few	-
CAWRNGGSNNEQFF	TGTGCCTGGAGGAACGGCGGGAGTAACAATGAGCAGTTCTTC	TRBV30	TRBJ2-1	many	TRBD2
CASSFITETQYF	TGTGCCAGCAGCTTCATTACGGAGACCCAGTACTTC	TRBV7-9	TRBJ2-5	many	-
CASSLADSNSPLHF	TGTGCCAGCAGCTTAGCGGACAGCAATTCACCCCTCCACTTT	TRBV7-8	TRBJ1-6	many	-
CASSLAEGTPGNEKLFF	TGTGCCAGCAGCTTAGCCGAGGGGACACCTGGGAATGAAAAACTGTTTTTT	TRBV7-8	TRBJ1-4	many	-
CASSLGSTGANVLTF	TGTGCCAGCAGCCTAGGTAGTACAGGGGCCAACGTCCTGACTTTC	TRBV11-2	TRBJ2-6	-	-
CATRQGSNIQYF	TGTGCCACCAGACAGGGCTCAAACATTCAGTACTTC	TRBV28	TRBJ2-4	few	TRBD1
CASRWDRGHQPQHF	TGTGCCAGCAGGTGGGACAGGGGGCATCAGCCCCAGCATTTT	TRBV12-3/TRBV12-4	TRBJ1-5	-	TRBD1
CSASVYAPGDSEAFF	TGCAGTGCTAGTGTCTACGCGCCGGGAGATAGTGAAGCTTTCTTT	TRBV20-1	TRBJ1-1	many	-
CSAPEYTDTQYF	TGCAGTGCACCAGAGTACACAGATACGCAGTATTTT	TRBV20-1	TRBJ2-3	many	-
CASRYGSSGNTIYF	TGTGCCAGCAGATACGGTAGCTCTGGAAACACCATATATTTT	TRBV12-3/TRBV12-4	TRBJ1-3	many	-
CASLPLAGGVNEQFF	TGCGCCAGCTTGCCTCTAGCGGGAGGAGTAAATGAGCAGTTCTTC	TRBV5-1	TRBJ2-1	many	TRBD2
CASSFRTGVKGYTF	TGTGCCAGCAGCTTCCGGACAGGGGTAAAGGGCTACACCTTC	TRBV7-2	TRBJ1-2	many	TRBD1
CASRREWTDTQYF	TGTGCCAGCAGGAGGGAGTGGACAGATACGCAGTATTTT	TRBV6-6	TRBJ2-3	many	-
CSARTNYEQYF	TGCAGTGCCAGAACCAACTACGAGCAGTACTTC	TRBV20-1	TRBJ2-7	-	-
CATQPLRSYNEQFF	TGTGCCACCCAACCCCTTCGCTCCTACAATGAGCAGTTCTTC	TRBV15	TRBJ2-1	many	-
CASSQVGRYEQYF	TGTGCCAGCAGTCAAGTTGGACGCTACGAGCAGTACTTC	TRBV6-5	TRBJ2-7	many	-
CASSLGPAGQGTYEQYF	TGCGCCAGCAGCTTGGGCCCTGCGGGACAGGGGACTTACGAGCAGTACTTC	TRBV5-1	TRBJ2-7	many	TRBD1
CASMLTDLNEQFF	TGCGCCAGCATGTTGACAGACTTAAATGAGCAGTTCTTC	TRBV5-1	TRBJ2-1	many	-
CAIGTSDSETQYF	TGTGCCATCGGGACTAGCGATTCAGAGACCCAGTACTTC	TRBV10-3	TRBJ2-5	-	TRBD2
CSARDPETGHGYTF	TGCAGTGCTAGAGATCCAGAGACAGGGCATGGCTACACCTTC	TRBV20-1	TRBJ1-2	many	TRBD1
CAWSVLTVGNTIYF	TGTGCCTGGAGTGTACTCACGGTTGGAAACACCATATATTTT	TRBV30	TRBJ1-3	many	-
CIPGGGNTEAFF	TGCATTCCCGGGGGGGGGAACACTGAAGCTTTCTTT	TRBV20-1	TRBJ1-1	many	-
CSAREQWGRVGELFF	TGCAGTGCTAGAGAACAGTGGGGGCGGGTCGGGGAGCTGTTTTTT	TRBV20-1	TRBJ2-2	few	-
CASSSQAETQYF	TGCGCCAGCAGCTCCCAAGCAGAGACCCAGTACTTC	TRBV5-1	TRBJ2-5	many	-
CSVEKESHEQYF	TGCAGCGTTGAAAAGGAGAGCCACGAGCAGTACTTC	TRBV29-1	TRBJ2-7	many	-
CASSSSPTDTQYF	TGCGCCAGCAGCTCGTCCCCCACAGATACGCAGTATTTT	TRBV5-1	TRBJ2-3	many	-
CASSPQGWNTEAFF	TGTGCCAGCTCACCACAAGGGTGGAACACTGAAGCTTTCTTT	TRBV18	TRBJ1-1	many	-
CASSSTSGSQETQYF	TGTGCTAGCAGCTCCACTAGCGGGAGCCAAGAGACCCAGTACTTC	TRBV7-7	TRBJ2-5	many	TRBD2
CAISGGGLAWVHEQYF	TGTGCCATCAGTGGGGGAGGACTAGCATGGGTTCACGAGCAGTACTTC	TRBV10-3	TRBJ2-7	many	TRBD2
CASRTLLAGTDTQYF	TGTGCCAGCAGAACCCTACTAGCGGGTACAGATACGCAGTATTTT	TRBV6-1	TRBJ2-3	few	TRBD2
CASSFYGGEETQYF	TGCGCCAGCAGCTTCTACGGGGGAGAGGAGACCCAGTACTTC	TRBV5-1	TRBJ2-5	many	-
CSAREVADTDTQYF	TGCAGTGCAAGAGAGGTAGCGGACACAGATACGCAGTATTTT	TRBV20-1	TRBJ2-3	many	-
CASSLEGNTEAFF	TGCGCCAGCAGCTTGGAAGGCAACACTGAAGCTTTCTTT	TRBV5-1	TRBJ1-1	medium-sized	-
CASSLGGDSSYNEQFF	TGCGCCAGCAGCTTGGGCGGGGATAGCTCCTACAATGAGCAGTTCTTC	TRBV5-1	TRBJ2-1	many	-
CSVGSGLGEQYF	TGCAGCGTTGGGTCGGGGCTCGGCGAGCAGTACTTC	TRBV29-1	TRBJ2-7	many	-
CASSPRGGTTSYEQYF	TGTGCCAGCAGCCCCCGCGGGGGGACGACGTCCTACGAGCAGTACTTC	TRBV4-2	TRBJ2-7	few	TRBD2
CASSLHSSTDTQYF	TGTGCCAGCAGCTTACACTCTAGCACAGATACGCAGTATTTT	TRBV7-9	TRBJ2-3	many	-
CASSFSPDTQYF	TGTGCCAGCAGTTTTTCCCCAGATACGCAGTATTTT	TRBV12-3/TRBV12-4	TRBJ2-3	many	-
CASSLRRLAAGELFF	TGTGCCAGCAGCCTCAGGCGACTAGCGGCCGGGGAGCTGTTTTTT	TRBV7-6	TRBJ2-2	many	TRBD2
CASSPGQGYGYTF	TGTGCCAGCTCACCAGGACAGGGCTATGGCTACACCTTC	TRBV18	TRBJ1-2	many	TRBD1
CASSLGAGAPPTSEQFF	TGTGCCAGCAGCTTAGGAGCGGGAGCCCCCCCGACCAGTGAGCAGTTCTTC	TRBV7-6	TRBJ2-1	-	TRBD2
CSARLAVLKDTQYF	TGCAGTGCAAGACTAGCGGTCCTCAAGGATACGCAGTATTTT	TRBV20-1	TRBJ2-3	few	TRBD2